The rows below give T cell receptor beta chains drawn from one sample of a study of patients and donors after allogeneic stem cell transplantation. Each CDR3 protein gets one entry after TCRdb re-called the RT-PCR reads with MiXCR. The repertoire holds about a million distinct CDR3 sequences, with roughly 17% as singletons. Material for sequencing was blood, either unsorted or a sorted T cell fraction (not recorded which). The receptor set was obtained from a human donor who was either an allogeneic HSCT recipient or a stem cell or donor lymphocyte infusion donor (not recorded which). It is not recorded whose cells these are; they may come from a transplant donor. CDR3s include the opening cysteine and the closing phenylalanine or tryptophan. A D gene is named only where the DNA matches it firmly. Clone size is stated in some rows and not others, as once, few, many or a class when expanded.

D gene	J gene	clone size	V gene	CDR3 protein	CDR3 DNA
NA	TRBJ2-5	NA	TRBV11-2	CASSLEGGDGGQETQYF	TGTGCCAGCAGCTTAGAGGGGGGAGACGGGGGCCAAGAGACCCAGTACTTC
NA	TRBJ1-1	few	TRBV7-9	CASSLVTTEEGEAFF	TGTGCCAGCAGCTTAGTGACCACAGAGGAGGGGGAGGCTTTCTTT
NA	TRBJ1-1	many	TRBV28	CASSVSQGPNTEAFF	TGTGCCAGCAGTGTCTCACAGGGCCCGAACACTGAAGCTTTCTTT
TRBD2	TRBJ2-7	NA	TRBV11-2	CASSLKSTWEGWYEQYF	TGTGCCAGCAGCTTAAAATCTACGTGGGAGGGCTGGTACGAGCAGTACTTC
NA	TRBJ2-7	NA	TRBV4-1	CASSQPVEGRRSYEQYF	TGCGCCAGCAGCCAACCTGTGGAGGGGAGAAGGTCCTACGAGCAGTACTTC
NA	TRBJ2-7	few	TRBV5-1	CASSLLGVEHEQYF	TGCGCCAGCAGCTTGCTCGGGGTCGAACACGAGCAGTACTTC
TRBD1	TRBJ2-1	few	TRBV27	CASSLLRTGSSHEQFF	TGTGCCAGCAGTTTATTGCGGACAGGGTCCTCCCATGAGCAGTTCTTC
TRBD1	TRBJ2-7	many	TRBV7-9	CASNPGTDEQYF	TGTGCCAGCAACCCCGGGACAGATGAGCAGTACTTC
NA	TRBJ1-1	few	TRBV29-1	CSSTPVNTEAFF	TGCAGCTCGACCCCAGTGAACACTGAAGCTTTCTTT
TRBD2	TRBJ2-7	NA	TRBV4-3	CASSQDRGDLTAQYF	TGCGCCAGCAGCCAAGACCGGGGGGATCTCACCGCGCAGTACTTC
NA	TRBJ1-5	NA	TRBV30	CAWSPIRGQGSNQPQHF	TGTGCCTGGAGTCCGATCCGGGGTCAGGGCTCCAATCAGCCCCAGCATTTT
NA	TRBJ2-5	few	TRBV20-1	CSAARDLRMGTQYF	TGCAGTGCTGCCCGGGACCTTCGAATGGGGACCCAGTACTTC
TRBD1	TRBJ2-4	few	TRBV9	CASSEGQGIAKNIQYF	TGTGCCAGCAGCGAGGGACAGGGGATCGCCAAAAACATTCAGTACTTC
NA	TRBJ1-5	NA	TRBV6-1	CASIQSPNQPQHF	TGTGCCAGCATACAGAGCCCGAATCAGCCCCAGCATTTT
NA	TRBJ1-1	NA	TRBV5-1	CASSLTGNEAFF	TGCGCCAGCAGCTTGACAGGTAATGAAGCTTTCTTT
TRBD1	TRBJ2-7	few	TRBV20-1	CSARPTQGWGYEQYF	TGCAGTGCTAGACCAACACAGGGGTGGGGCTACGAGCAGTACTTC
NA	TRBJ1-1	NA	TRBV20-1	CSAREGRRVVNTEAFF	TGCAGTGCCCGGGAAGGCCGGAGGGTGGTGAACACTGAAGCTTTCTTT
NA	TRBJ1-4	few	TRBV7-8	CASSTLQGRGTKKLFF	TGTGCCAGCAGCACCTTACAGGGAAGAGGCACGAAAAAACTGTTTTTT
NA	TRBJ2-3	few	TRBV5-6	CASTPPGRSDTQYF	TGTGCCAGCACCCCACCCGGGCGGTCAGATACGCAGTATTTT
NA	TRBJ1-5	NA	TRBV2	CASGWEGGQPQHF	TGTGCCAGCGGATGGGAAGGGGGGCAGCCCCAGCATTTT
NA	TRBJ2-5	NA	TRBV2	CASHDSLTQYF	TGTGCCAGCCATGACAGTCTTACCCAGTACTTC
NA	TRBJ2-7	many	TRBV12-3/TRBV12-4	CASSLNGLSEQYF	TGTGCCAGCAGTTTAAACGGTCTCTCCGAGCAGTACTTC
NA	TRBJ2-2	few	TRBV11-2	CASTPDRNTGELFF	TGTGCCAGCACCCCGGACAGAAACACCGGGGAGCTGTTTTTT
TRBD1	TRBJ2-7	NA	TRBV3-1	CASSQDRQGFYEQYF	TGTGCCAGCAGCCAAGATCGACAGGGATTCTACGAGCAGTACTTC
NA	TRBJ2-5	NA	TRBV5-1	CASSLVMPHGGETQYF	TGCGCCAGCAGCTTGGTTATGCCTCACGGAGGAGAGACCCAGTACTTC
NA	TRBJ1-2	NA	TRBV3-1	CASSQHQTVANYGYTF	TGTGCCAGCAGCCAACACCAGACTGTCGCCAACTATGGCTACACCTTC
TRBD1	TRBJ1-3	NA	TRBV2	CASRNRGLAGNTIYF	TGTGCCAGCAGAAACAGGGGGTTGGCTGGAAACACCATATATTTT
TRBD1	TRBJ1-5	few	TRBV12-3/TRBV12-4	CASRGGTGHQPQHF	TGTGCCAGCAGAGGGGGGACAGGGCATCAGCCCCAGCATTTT
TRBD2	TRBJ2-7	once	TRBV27	CASSYAGGPYEQYF	TGTGCCAGCAGTTATGCGGGAGGCCCCTACGAGCAGTACTTC
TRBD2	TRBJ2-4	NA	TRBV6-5	CASSLAGMGNIQYF	TGTGCCAGCAGTTTAGCGGGAATGGGAAACATTCAGTACTTC
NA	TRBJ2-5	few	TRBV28	CASSLHANSGTQYF	TGTGCCAGCAGCCTACACGCCAATTCGGGGACCCAGTACTTC
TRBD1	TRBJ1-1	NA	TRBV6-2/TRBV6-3	CASSFPQGINTEAFF	TGTGCCAGCAGTTTTCCACAGGGGATTAACACTGAAGCTTTCTTT
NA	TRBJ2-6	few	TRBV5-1	CASRVFGGSGANVLTF	TGCGCCAGCAGAGTGTTCGGGGGCTCTGGGGCCAACGTCCTGACTTTC
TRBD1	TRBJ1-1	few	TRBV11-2	CASSLWSGQKNTEAFF	TGTGCCAGCAGCCTTTGGTCGGGACAGAAGAACACTGAAGCTTTCTTT
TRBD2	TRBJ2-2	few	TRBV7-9	CASSQAGYTGELFF	TGTGCCAGCAGTCAAGCGGGGTACACCGGGGAGCTGTTTTTT
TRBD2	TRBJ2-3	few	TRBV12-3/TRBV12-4	CASSTGTSVSDTQYF	TGTGCCAGCAGTACCGGGACTAGCGTTTCAGATACGCAGTATTTT
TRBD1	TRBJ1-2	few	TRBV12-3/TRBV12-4	CASSPSTGADGYTF	TGTGCCAGCAGTCCCTCGACAGGGGCAGATGGCTACACCTTC
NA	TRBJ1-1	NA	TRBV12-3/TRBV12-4	CASSLGDRGGGIYEAFF	TGTGCCAGCAGTTTAGGCGACCGGGGGGGAGGGATTTATGAAGCTTTTTTT
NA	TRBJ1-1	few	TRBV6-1	CASFPASLGGTEAFF	TGTGCCAGCTTCCCGGCCTCGCTCGGGGGCACTGAAGCTTTCTTT
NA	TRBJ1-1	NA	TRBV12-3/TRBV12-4	CASIQRQTVGEAFF	TGTGCCAGCATCCAAAGGCAGACAGTGGGTGAAGCTTTCTTT
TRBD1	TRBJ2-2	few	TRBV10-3	CAISREQGARTGELFF	TGTGCCATCAGTAGAGAACAGGGGGCGAGAACCGGGGAGCTGTTTTTT